Sequencing of this TCR beta chain was carried out in a study of blood T cell repertoires in COVID-19. Study summary: T cells, B-cell-depleted T cells, or PBMCs supplied cDNA or gDNA.

Under the authors' procedure: How many nucleated cells were present was estimated from reference gene primer amplification. TCRdb keeps only in-frame clones here, not all; method: immunoSEQ multiplex PCR. The D gene and trimming were derived from the DNA, and the V and J assignments and clone size from that table. The table records 250,000 to 300,000 clones, 89% of them present only once. This TCR derives from a woman in her forties who had recovered from COVID-19. Sequenced input: PBMCs or T cells enriched from blood (not recorded which).

CDR3 protein: CASSRQGAVSPLHF. The CDR3 DNA reads TGTGCCAGCAGCCGACAGGGGGCTGTTTCACCCCTCCACTTT. The chain recombines TRBV11-2 with TRBJ1-6; 10 positions agree with TRBD1. The germline V gene has CDR1 SGHAT and CDR2 FQNNGV. This CDR3 has 14 amino acids. The trim removed 5 bases at V and 9 bases at J, leaving 4 bases unmatched.